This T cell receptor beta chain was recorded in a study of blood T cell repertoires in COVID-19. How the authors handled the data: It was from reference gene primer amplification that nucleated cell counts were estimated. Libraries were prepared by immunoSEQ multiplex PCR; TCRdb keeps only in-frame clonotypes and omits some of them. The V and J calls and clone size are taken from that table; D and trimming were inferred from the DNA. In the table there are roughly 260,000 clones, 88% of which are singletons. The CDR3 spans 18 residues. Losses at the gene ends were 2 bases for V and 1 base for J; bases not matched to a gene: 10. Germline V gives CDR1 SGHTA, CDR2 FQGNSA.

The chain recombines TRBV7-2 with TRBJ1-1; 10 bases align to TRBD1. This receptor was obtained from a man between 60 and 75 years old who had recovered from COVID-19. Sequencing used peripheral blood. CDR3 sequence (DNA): TGTGCCAGCAGCTTAATGGGGACAGGGGTGTGGGGGAACACTGAAGCTTTCTTT. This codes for CASSLMGTGVWGNTEAFF.